The TCR beta chain described here comes from a study of regulatory T cells in long-lasting Graves disease. Study-level results: Persistent cases of Graves' showed reduced TCR diversity relative to newly diagnosed patients.

Arm-PCR of CDR3 regions and iRepertoire HTBI primers were used to build TCR beta libraries. TCRdb redid the calling of the multiplex PCR reads with MiXCR, one entry per CDR3 protein. The data show about 400,000 distinct CDR3 sequences, under 25% seen once. The V gene end was trimmed by 2 bases and the J gene end by 10 bases; junction bases not matched to a gene: 8. The CDR3 loop spans 14 amino acids. Per the germline V gene, CDR1 is SGHTA and CDR2 is FQGNSA. To note about this clonotype: Its antigen is unidentified.

Time point of the sample: persistent/refractory GD, antithyroid drugs over 5 years with positive TRAb. With RNA extracted from PBMCs as input, the TCR library was made. The origin of this receptor is a female donor with Graves disease. The chain combines TRBV7-2 with TRBJ2-1, with 7 bases lining up with TRBD1. The sample was peripheral blood mononuclear cells (PBMCs), taken when the disease was refractory, from a patient treated with antithyroid drugs. CDR3 sequence: CASSLIQGVGEQFF. CDR3 in DNA: TGTGCCAGCAGCTTAATCCAGGGGGTAGGGGAGCAGTTCTTC.